These T cell receptor beta chains were read from a single sample in a study of T cell responses to AZD1222 COVID-19 vaccine. The repertoire was sequenced with immunoSEQ multiplex PCR; TCRdb's copy has only in-frame clones and lacks some. The data show around 200,000 clones, with around 90% seen just once and more than 7% held by the top ten. The sample consisted of peripheral blood, taken on day 0 of AZD1222 vaccination. These receptors came from an adult in good health. Both conserved end residues are part of each CDR3. D genes are given only for firm matches. Not every row has a clone size; where given, it reads once, few, many or a size class.

J gene: TRBJ1-4; clone size: NA; V gene: TRBV14; D gene: NA; CDR3 DNA: TGTGCCAGCAGCCAAGACCAACAGGAGAGTGAAAAACTGTTTTTT; CDR3 protein: CASSQDQQESEKLFF
J gene: TRBJ1-1; clone size: NA; V gene: TRBV19; D gene: NA; CDR3 DNA: TGTGCCAGTCTCGGTACGGACCTAAACGCGGCTTTCTTT; CDR3 protein: CASLGTDLNAAFF
J gene: TRBJ2-7; clone size: NA; V gene: TRBV4-3; D gene: TRBD1; CDR3 DNA: TGCGCCAGCAGCCCCTGGACAGGGGAGGCCGAGCAGTACTTC; CDR3 protein: CASSPWTGEAEQYF
J gene: TRBJ1-5; clone size: NA; V gene: TRBV28; D gene: NA; CDR3 DNA: TGTGCCAGCAGGACGACACCACAGCCCCAGCATTTT; CDR3 protein: CASRTTPQPQHF
J gene: TRBJ1-2; clone size: NA; V gene: TRBV27; D gene: NA; CDR3 DNA: TGTGCCAGCAGTTTAAATACAGGAAGCTATGGCTACACCTTC; CDR3 protein: CASSLNTGSYGYTF
J gene: TRBJ1-3; clone size: NA; V gene: TRBV11-1; D gene: NA; CDR3 DNA: TGTGCCAGCAGCAGGACAGATGGAAACACCATATATTTT; CDR3 protein: CASSRTDGNTIYF
J gene: TRBJ1-4; clone size: NA; V gene: TRBV4-1; D gene: NA; CDR3 DNA: TGCGCCAGCAGCCAAGAAGGAGACACACTTGAAAAACTGTTTTTT; CDR3 protein: CASSQEGDTLEKLFF
J gene: TRBJ2-5; clone size: few; V gene: TRBV7-8; D gene: NA; CDR3 DNA: TGTGCCAGCAGCATGGGACGGGAACAAGAGACCCAGTACTTC; CDR3 protein: CASSMGREQETQYF
J gene: TRBJ1-1; clone size: NA; V gene: TRBV27; D gene: NA; CDR3 DNA: TGTGCCAGCAGTTTATTGCGGGAGAACACTGAAGCTTTCTTT; CDR3 protein: CASSLLRENTEAFF
J gene: TRBJ2-1; clone size: NA; V gene: TRBV4-2; D gene: NA; CDR3 DNA: TGTGCCAGCAGCCGGACACAGGTGACTGAGCAGTTCTTC; CDR3 protein: CASSRTQVTEQFF
J gene: TRBJ2-1; clone size: NA; V gene: TRBV7-2; D gene: NA; CDR3 DNA: TGTGCCAGCAGCTTAGCGGGGGGCAACTCCTACAATGAGCAGTTCTTC; CDR3 protein: CASSLAGGNSYNEQFF
J gene: TRBJ2-2; clone size: NA; V gene: TRBV4-2; D gene: NA; CDR3 DNA: TGTGCCAGCAGCCAAGCCCCAGGGGGAGGCTCCGGGGAGCTGTTTTTT; CDR3 protein: CASSQAPGGGSGELFF
J gene: TRBJ2-7; clone size: NA; V gene: TRBV28; D gene: TRBD1; CDR3 DNA: TGTGCCAGCAGTTTAGTGGACAGGGGGCGCGGTGAGCAGTACTTC; CDR3 protein: CASSLVDRGRGEQYF
J gene: TRBJ2-5; clone size: NA; V gene: TRBV9; D gene: NA; CDR3 DNA: TGTGCCAGCAGCGTAGACACTAGGTACCAAGAGACCCAGTACTTC; CDR3 protein: CASSVDTRYQETQYF
J gene: TRBJ1-5; clone size: NA; V gene: TRBV7-5; D gene: NA; CDR3 DNA: TGTGTCAGAAGCTCACCCTTCGGGGGGGCTAGCAATCAGCCCCAGCATTTT; CDR3 protein: CVRSSPFGGASNQPQHF
J gene: TRBJ1-2; clone size: NA; V gene: TRBV6-1; D gene: NA; CDR3 DNA: TGTGCCAGCAGTGAAACGTATGACGTTGACTATGGCTACACCTTC; CDR3 protein: CASSETYDVDYGYTF
J gene: TRBJ1-2; clone size: NA; V gene: TRBV15; D gene: NA; CDR3 DNA: TGTGCCACCAGCAGAGACTTAATGGATCCTGGCTACACCTTC; CDR3 protein: CATSRDLMDPGYTF
J gene: TRBJ2-3; clone size: NA; V gene: TRBV12-3/TRBV12-4; D gene: NA; CDR3 DNA: TGTGCCAGCGCTGGTCCCGATACGCAGTATTTT; CDR3 protein: CASAGPDTQYF
J gene: TRBJ2-6; clone size: NA; V gene: TRBV30; D gene: NA; CDR3 DNA: TGTGCCTGGAGCCCTCCGGGGGCCGTCTCTGGGGCCAACGTCCTGACTTTC; CDR3 protein: CAWSPPGAVSGANVLTF
J gene: TRBJ2-5; clone size: NA; V gene: TRBV5-1; D gene: TRBD1; CDR3 DNA: TGCGCCAGCAGCGCCGGGGACAGGGACCAGGAGACCCAGTACTTC; CDR3 protein: CASSAGDRDQETQYF
J gene: TRBJ1-1; clone size: NA; V gene: TRBV6-5; D gene: NA; CDR3 DNA: TGTGCCAGCAGTCAACGAACAGGGACCACTGAAGCTTTCTTT; CDR3 protein: CASSQRTGTTEAFF
J gene: TRBJ1-5; clone size: NA; V gene: TRBV21-1; D gene: NA; CDR3 DNA: TGTGCCAGCAGCAACCAAGGTTGGAACAGCATCTATAGCAATCAGCCCCAGCATTTT; CDR3 protein: CASSNQGWNSIYSNQPQHF
J gene: TRBJ1-1; clone size: NA; V gene: TRBV10-1; D gene: TRBD1; CDR3 DNA: TGCGCCAGCAGTGAGTTGTTGGACAGGAGGCCTTTCTTT; CDR3 protein: CASSELLDRRPFF
J gene: TRBJ2-5; clone size: NA; V gene: TRBV19; D gene: NA; CDR3 DNA: TGTGCCAGTAGTATACGGGGGCAAGAGACCCAGTACTTC; CDR3 protein: CASSIRGQETQYF
J gene: TRBJ2-5; clone size: once; V gene: TRBV5-4; D gene: NA; CDR3 DNA: TGTGCCAGCAGCACAAAGACAGGCGCACAAGAGACCCAGTACTTC; CDR3 protein: CASSTKTGAQETQYF
J gene: TRBJ1-5; clone size: NA; V gene: TRBV6-1; D gene: TRBD1; CDR3 DNA: TGTGCCAGCAGTGCCAAGGGGACAGGGTGGGGGGTTGATCAGCCCCAGCATTTT; CDR3 protein: CASSAKGTGWGVDQPQHF
J gene: TRBJ1-2; clone size: NA; V gene: TRBV5-8; D gene: NA; CDR3 DNA: TGTGCCAGCAGCTTGGACCCAAACTATGGCTACACCTTC; CDR3 protein: CASSLDPNYGYTF
J gene: TRBJ2-1; clone size: NA; V gene: TRBV9; D gene: NA; CDR3 DNA: TGTGCCAGCAGCGTAGAGGGGGTGACCTACAATGAGCAGTTCTTC; CDR3 protein: CASSVEGVTYNEQFF
J gene: TRBJ2-5; clone size: NA; V gene: TRBV10-3; D gene: NA; CDR3 DNA: TGTGCCACGAAGGACGGAGAGACCCAGTACTTC; CDR3 protein: CATKDGETQYF
J gene: TRBJ1-5; clone size: NA; V gene: TRBV7-9; D gene: TRBD1; CDR3 DNA: TGTGCCAGCAGCCCGGCCGACAGGGGGGGTCAGCCCCAGCATTTT; CDR3 protein: CASSPADRGGQPQHF
J gene: TRBJ1-4; clone size: once; V gene: TRBV19; D gene: TRBD1; CDR3 DNA: TGTGCCAGTAGTTCAGACAGGGGAACAAATGAAAAACTGTTTTTT; CDR3 protein: CASSSDRGTNEKLFF
J gene: TRBJ1-5; clone size: NA; V gene: TRBV6-1; D gene: TRBD1; CDR3 DNA: TGTGCCAGCAGTGAGCCGGGACAGGGTTGGAATCAGCCCCAGCATTTT; CDR3 protein: CASSEPGQGWNQPQHF
J gene: TRBJ1-1; clone size: NA; V gene: TRBV10-3; D gene: NA; CDR3 DNA: TGTGCCGCGTCGGGAGGAGAGAACACTGAAGCTTTCTTT; CDR3 protein: CAASGGENTEAFF
J gene: TRBJ2-5; clone size: NA; V gene: TRBV5-4; D gene: TRBD2; CDR3 DNA: TGTGCCAGCAGCTTGGCGGGGAGGGGTGAGACCCAGTACTTC; CDR3 protein: CASSLAGRGETQYF
J gene: TRBJ1-1; clone size: NA; V gene: TRBV19; D gene: NA; CDR3 DNA: TGTGCCAGTAGCCGCCGACTGGGAGAGGGCACTGAAGCTTTCTTT; CDR3 protein: CASSRRLGEGTEAFF
J gene: TRBJ1-1; clone size: NA; V gene: TRBV5-4; D gene: NA; CDR3 DNA: TGTGCCAGCAGCGCAGGTGTGGGGCTGAACACTGAAGCTTTCTTT; CDR3 protein: CASSAGVGLNTEAFF
J gene: TRBJ2-7; clone size: NA; V gene: TRBV13; D gene: NA; CDR3 DNA: TGTGCCAGCAGCTTAGGAGCCCGGGACCCCAGGAGCTCCTACGAGCAGTACTTC; CDR3 protein: CASSLGARDPRSSYEQYF
J gene: TRBJ1-5; clone size: NA; V gene: TRBV18; D gene: NA; CDR3 DNA: TGTGCCAGCTCACTCGGACGAGGTCAGCCCCAGCATTTT; CDR3 protein: CASSLGRGQPQHF
J gene: TRBJ1-3; clone size: NA; V gene: TRBV28; D gene: NA; CDR3 DNA: TGTGCCAGCAGTTACCCCCACGTAGCCGGAAACACCATATATTTT; CDR3 protein: CASSYPHVAGNTIYF
J gene: TRBJ1-5; clone size: NA; V gene: TRBV7-2; D gene: NA; CDR3 DNA: TGTGCCAGCAGCTCGACGGAATGGGCCAATCAGCCCCAGCATTTT; CDR3 protein: CASSSTEWANQPQHF
J gene: TRBJ1-2; clone size: NA; V gene: TRBV7-2; D gene: NA; CDR3 DNA: TGTGCCAGCAGCTTAGTAATCCCGGGAGGGAACTATGGCTACACCTTC; CDR3 protein: CASSLVIPGGNYGYTF
J gene: TRBJ1-6; clone size: NA; V gene: TRBV5-1; D gene: TRBD1; CDR3 DNA: TGCGCCAGCACCCGACAGGGCTTAAGCTCCTATAATTCACCCCTCCACTTT; CDR3 protein: CASTRQGLSSYNSPLHF
J gene: TRBJ2-1; clone size: NA; V gene: TRBV20-1; D gene: TRBD2; CDR3 DNA: TGCAGTGCTAGTGTTCGGCTACTAGCGGGGAGGGGTGAGCAGTTCTTC; CDR3 protein: CSASVRLLAGRGEQFF
J gene: TRBJ2-1; clone size: NA; V gene: TRBV18; D gene: NA; CDR3 DNA: TGTGCCAGCTCACCAAGGGGTCCTGGGGGCTCCTACAATGAGCAGTTCTTC; CDR3 protein: CASSPRGPGGSYNEQFF
J gene: TRBJ1-4; clone size: NA; V gene: TRBV6-5; D gene: NA; CDR3 DNA: TGTGCCAGCAGGGGGCAGAATAATGAAAAACTGTTTTTT; CDR3 protein: CASRGQNNEKLFF
J gene: TRBJ1-1; clone size: NA; V gene: TRBV5-1; D gene: NA; CDR3 DNA: TGCGCCAGCAGCCCCCATGGACATTCCGGGCGCACTGAAGCTTTCTTT; CDR3 protein: CASSPHGHSGRTEAFF